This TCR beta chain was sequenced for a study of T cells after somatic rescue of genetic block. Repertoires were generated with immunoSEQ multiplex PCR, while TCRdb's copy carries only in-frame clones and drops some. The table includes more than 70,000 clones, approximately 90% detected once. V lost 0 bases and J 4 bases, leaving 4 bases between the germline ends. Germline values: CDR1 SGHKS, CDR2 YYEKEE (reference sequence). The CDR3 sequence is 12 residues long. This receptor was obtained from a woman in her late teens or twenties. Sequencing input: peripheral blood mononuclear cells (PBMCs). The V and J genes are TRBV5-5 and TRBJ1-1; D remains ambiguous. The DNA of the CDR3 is TGTGCCAGCAGCTTGGATAGCACTGAAGCTTTCTTT. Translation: CASSLDSTEAFF. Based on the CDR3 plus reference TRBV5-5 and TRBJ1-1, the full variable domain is DAGVTQSPTHLIKTRGQQVTLRCSPISGHKSVSWYQQVLGQGPQFIFQYYEKEERGRGNFPDRFSARQFPNYSSELNVNALLLGDSALYLCASSLDSTEAFFGQGTRLTVV.